This is a list of T cell receptor beta chains from one sample in a study of T cells after yellow fever vaccination. TCRdb passed the 5' RACE reads through MiXCR, listing each CDR3 protein once. The sample shows under 550,000 distinct CDR3 sequences, 20% to 25% of them seen only once. Sequencing was performed on PBMCs, taken around 3 weeks after the first yellow fever vaccination. The receptors here all came from a man aged 18 to 30 who received the YFV17D yellow fever vaccine. Each CDR3 is given with its conserved first and last residue. D genes are given only for firm matches. Not every row has a clone size; where given, it reads once, few, many or a size class.

v_gene: TRBV7-9; j_gene: TRBJ2-3; abundance: few; d_gene: .; CDR3aa: CASSPWGGHGTDTQYF; CDR3nt: TGTGCCAGCAGCCCCTGGGGGGGGCACGGCACAGATACGCAGTATTTT
v_gene: TRBV29-1; j_gene: TRBJ1-1; abundance: .; d_gene: TRBD1; CDR3aa: CSGLRTGETEAFF; CDR3nt: TGCAGCGGCCTGCGGACAGGGGAAACGGAAGCTTTCTTT
v_gene: TRBV3-1; j_gene: TRBJ2-1; abundance: once; d_gene: .; CDR3aa: CASSQVWDNEQFF; CDR3nt: TGTGCCAGCAGCCAAGTTTGGGACAATGAGCAGTTCTTC
v_gene: TRBV20-1; j_gene: TRBJ2-2; abundance: .; d_gene: .; CDR3aa: CSASGGGLDTGELFF; CDR3nt: TGCAGTGCTAGTGGGGGGGGGCTTGACACCGGGGAGCTGTTTTTT
v_gene: TRBV12-3/TRBV12-4; j_gene: TRBJ1-1; abundance: many; d_gene: .; CDR3aa: CASSLLGAAPNTEAFF; CDR3nt: TGTGCCAGCAGTTTATTGGGCGCGGCCCCAAACACTGAAGCTTTCTTT
v_gene: TRBV4-1; j_gene: TRBJ2-2; abundance: few; d_gene: .; CDR3aa: CASSPQGTRELFF; CDR3nt: TGCGCCAGCAGCCCCCAGGGAACCAGGGAGCTGTTTTTT
v_gene: TRBV15; j_gene: TRBJ2-2; abundance: few; d_gene: .; CDR3aa: CATSRDRRAGELFF; CDR3nt: TGTGCCACCAGCAGAGATCGGAGGGCCGGGGAGCTGTTTTTT
v_gene: TRBV4-1; j_gene: TRBJ2-5; abundance: few; d_gene: TRBD1; CDR3aa: CASSHDTGDQETQYF; CDR3nt: TGCGCCAGCAGCCACGACACAGGGGACCAAGAGACCCAGTACTTC
v_gene: TRBV6-1; j_gene: TRBJ1-6; abundance: .; d_gene: TRBD1; CDR3aa: CATSAEGTGGSPLHF; CDR3nt: TGTGCCACCTCCGCTGAAGGGACAGGGGGTTCACCCCTCCACTTT
v_gene: TRBV27; j_gene: TRBJ1-4; abundance: .; d_gene: TRBD1; CDR3aa: CASSSIPGQGNEKLFF; CDR3nt: TGTGCCAGCAGTTCGATCCCGGGACAGGGGAATGAAAAACTGTTTTTT
v_gene: TRBV6-2/TRBV6-3; j_gene: TRBJ2-1; abundance: few; d_gene: .; CDR3aa: CASSYSIRGNEQFF; CDR3nt: TGTGCCAGCAGTTACTCGATCCGGGGTAATGAGCAGTTCTTC
v_gene: TRBV5-1; j_gene: TRBJ2-1; abundance: few; d_gene: .; CDR3aa: CASRPSGTTYNEQFF; CDR3nt: TGCGCCAGCAGACCCAGCGGAACCACCTACAATGAGCAGTTCTTC
v_gene: TRBV9; j_gene: TRBJ2-3; abundance: .; d_gene: .; CDR3aa: CASSPRRVQGSDTQYF; CDR3nt: TGTGCCAGCAGCCCGAGAAGGGTTCAGGGCTCAGATACGCAGTATTTT
v_gene: TRBV20-1; j_gene: TRBJ2-2; abundance: .; d_gene: .; CDR3aa: CSARSYTGELFF; CDR3nt: TGCAGTGCCCGGTCCTACACCGGGGAGCTGTTTTTT
v_gene: TRBV7-3; j_gene: TRBJ2-2; abundance: few; d_gene: TRBD1; CDR3aa: CASSPISGGGELFF; CDR3nt: TGTGCCAGCAGCCCTATCTCAGGGGGCGGGGAGCTGTTTTTT
v_gene: TRBV12-3/TRBV12-4; j_gene: TRBJ2-1; abundance: few; d_gene: .; CDR3aa: CASSLWPPFF; CDR3nt: TGTGCCAGCAGTTTATGGCCCCCGTTCTTC
v_gene: TRBV27; j_gene: TRBJ2-3; abundance: .; d_gene: TRBD1; CDR3aa: CASSWGQGVDAQYF; CDR3nt: TGTGCCAGCAGCTGGGGGCAGGGGGTAGATGCGCAGTATTTT
v_gene: TRBV4-1; j_gene: TRBJ1-6; abundance: few; d_gene: .; CDR3aa: CASSQDSGGHNSPLHF; CDR3nt: TGCGCCAGCAGCCAAGATAGCGGGGGCCATAATTCACCCCTCCACTTT
v_gene: TRBV5-1; j_gene: TRBJ2-7; abundance: few; d_gene: TRBD2; CDR3aa: CASSSSGTSIEQYF; CDR3nt: TGCGCCAGCAGCTCCTCCGGGACTAGCATCGAGCAGTACTTC
v_gene: TRBV10-1; j_gene: TRBJ2-5; abundance: .; d_gene: .; CDR3aa: CASSESAPRGTQYF; CDR3nt: TGCGCCAGCAGTGAGTCGGCCCCACGGGGGACCCAGTACTTC
v_gene: TRBV5-5; j_gene: TRBJ1-5; abundance: .; d_gene: .; CDR3aa: CASSFGRDTYSNQPQHF; CDR3nt: TGTGCCAGCAGCTTTGGCCGGGACACTTATAGCAATCAGCCCCAGCATTTT
v_gene: TRBV10-3; j_gene: TRBJ2-1; abundance: .; d_gene: TRBD2; CDR3aa: CAISDLPGGSEFF; CDR3nt: TGTGCCATCAGTGATCTACCCGGGGGGTCGGAGTTCTTC
v_gene: TRBV7-3; j_gene: TRBJ2-2; abundance: few; d_gene: .; CDR3aa: CASSREPGTNTGELFF; CDR3nt: TGTGCCAGCAGCAGAGAACCCGGGACGAACACCGGGGAGCTGTTTTTT
v_gene: TRBV7-2; j_gene: TRBJ1-5; abundance: .; d_gene: .; CDR3aa: CASSLVRREPQHF; CDR3nt: TGTGCCAGCAGCTTAGTCCGGCGGGAGCCCCAGCATTTT
v_gene: TRBV6-2/TRBV6-3; j_gene: TRBJ2-1; abundance: few; d_gene: TRBD2; CDR3aa: CASSRTSGGLSYNEQFF; CDR3nt: TGTGCCAGCAGTCGGACTAGCGGGGGCCTCTCCTACAATGAGCAGTTCTTC
v_gene: TRBV6-5; j_gene: TRBJ2-2; abundance: .; d_gene: .; CDR3aa: CASSYWAFGQRDTGELFF; CDR3nt: TGTGCCAGCAGTTATTGGGCCTTTGGCCAGAGAGACACCGGGGAGCTGTTTTTT
v_gene: TRBV7-2; j_gene: TRBJ2-2; abundance: .; d_gene: .; CDR3aa: CASSTSQGAELFF; CDR3nt: TGTGCCAGCAGCACTTCACAGGGAGCGGAGCTGTTTTTT
v_gene: TRBV7-6; j_gene: TRBJ2-3; abundance: .; d_gene: .; CDR3aa: CASSLDWGATDTQYF; CDR3nt: TGTGCCAGCAGCTTAGATTGGGGTGCCACAGATACGCAGTATTTT
v_gene: TRBV10-3; j_gene: TRBJ2-7; abundance: many; d_gene: .; CDR3aa: CAISAGQGDTYEQYF; CDR3nt: TGTGCCATCAGTGCAGGCCAGGGCGACACCTACGAGCAGTACTTC
v_gene: TRBV7-2; j_gene: TRBJ2-3; abundance: .; d_gene: TRBD2; CDR3aa: CASSLSGGSPDTQYF; CDR3nt: TGTGCCAGCAGCTTAAGCGGGGGGAGCCCAGATACGCAGTATTTT
v_gene: TRBV2; j_gene: TRBJ2-2; abundance: .; d_gene: TRBD1; CDR3aa: CASSSDRVNTGELFF; CDR3nt: TGTGCCAGCTCCTCGGACAGGGTTAACACCGGGGAGCTGTTTTTT
v_gene: TRBV12-3/TRBV12-4; j_gene: TRBJ2-5; abundance: many; d_gene: .; CDR3aa: CASSFGQETQYF; CDR3nt: TGTGCCAGCAGTTTTGGGCAAGAGACCCAGTACTTC
v_gene: TRBV29-1; j_gene: TRBJ2-3; abundance: many; d_gene: .; CDR3aa: CSVVGGPSTDTQYF; CDR3nt: TGCAGCGTCGTCGGGGGCCCTAGCACAGATACGCAGTATTTT
v_gene: TRBV5-1; j_gene: TRBJ1-1; abundance: few; d_gene: TRBD1; CDR3aa: CASSLDRGRDTEAFF; CDR3nt: TGCGCCAGCAGCTTGGACAGGGGGCGTGACACTGAAGCTTTCTTT
v_gene: TRBV15; j_gene: TRBJ2-1; abundance: few; d_gene: TRBD2; CDR3aa: CATSSGTMLNNEQFF; CDR3nt: TGTGCCACCAGCAGCGGGACTATGCTTAACAATGAGCAGTTCTTC
v_gene: TRBV20-1; j_gene: TRBJ2-3; abundance: few; d_gene: .; CDR3aa: CSARDPRLSTDTQYF; CDR3nt: TGCAGTGCTAGAGATCCGCGCCTTTCCACAGATACGCAGTATTTT
v_gene: TRBV10-3; j_gene: TRBJ2-2; abundance: few; d_gene: .; CDR3aa: CAISESWRNTGELFF; CDR3nt: TGTGCCATCAGTGAGTCGTGGAGGAACACCGGGGAGCTGTTTTTT
v_gene: TRBV29-1; j_gene: TRBJ2-3; abundance: .; d_gene: TRBD1; CDR3aa: CSVDRDREADTQYF; CDR3nt: TGCAGCGTTGACCGGGACAGGGAGGCAGATACGCAGTATTTT
v_gene: TRBV7-2; j_gene: TRBJ1-2; abundance: .; d_gene: .; CDR3aa: CASSFAGVGGYTF; CDR3nt: TGTGCCAGCAGCTTCGCAGGGGTAGGAGGCTACACCTTC
v_gene: TRBV5-6; j_gene: TRBJ2-5; abundance: few; d_gene: .; CDR3aa: CASSLVRGYGETQYF; CDR3nt: TGTGCCAGCAGCTTGGTCAGGGGTTATGGAGAGACCCAGTACTTC
v_gene: TRBV5-1; j_gene: TRBJ2-1; abundance: few; d_gene: .; CDR3aa: CASSLNTARSYNEQFF; CDR3nt: TGCGCCAGCAGCTTGAATACCGCGAGGTCGTACAATGAGCAGTTCTTC
v_gene: TRBV7-2; j_gene: TRBJ2-7; abundance: few; d_gene: .; CDR3aa: CASSRGEGLLSYEQYF; CDR3nt: TGTGCCAGCAGCAGGGGGGAGGGACTTCTCTCCTACGAGCAGTACTTC
v_gene: TRBV20-1; j_gene: TRBJ2-1; abundance: few; d_gene: TRBD2; CDR3aa: CSARDRGGQFF; CDR3nt: TGCAGTGCTAGAGATCGGGGGGGACAGTTCTTC
v_gene: TRBV7-3; j_gene: TRBJ1-2; abundance: few; d_gene: .; CDR3aa: CASSPSNDNGYTF; CDR3nt: TGTGCCAGCAGCCCGAGTAATGATAATGGCTACACCTTC
v_gene: TRBV5-1; j_gene: TRBJ2-1; abundance: many; d_gene: TRBD2; CDR3aa: CASSLVAGTYNEQFF; CDR3nt: TGCGCCAGCAGCTTGGTAGCGGGGACCTACAATGAGCAGTTCTTC
v_gene: TRBV11-2; j_gene: TRBJ2-5; abundance: few; d_gene: TRBD2; CDR3aa: CASSPRTSGGVETQYF; CDR3nt: TGTGCCAGCAGCCCTCGGACTAGCGGGGGAGTGGAGACCCAGTACTTC
v_gene: TRBV27; j_gene: TRBJ1-1; abundance: .; d_gene: .; CDR3aa: CASSLSRGRTEAFF; CDR3nt: TGTGCCAGCAGTTTATCTAGGGGACGGACTGAAGCTTTCTTT
v_gene: TRBV11-1; j_gene: TRBJ2-3; abundance: .; d_gene: .; CDR3aa: CASSFGQIGDVSTDTQYF; CDR3nt: TGTGCCAGCAGCTTTGGCCAGATTGGTGATGTAAGCACAGATACGCAGTATTTT
v_gene: TRBV7-2; j_gene: TRBJ1-6; abundance: .; d_gene: .; CDR3aa: CASSLDRQYNSPLHF; CDR3nt: TGTGCCAGCAGCTTAGACAGGCAGTATAATTCACCCCTCCACTTT
v_gene: TRBV7-2; j_gene: TRBJ1-2; abundance: .; d_gene: .; CDR3aa: CASSLMTSPGGYTF; CDR3nt: TGTGCCAGCAGCTTAATGACTAGTCCAGGCGGCTACACCTTC
v_gene: TRBV7-2; j_gene: TRBJ2-5; abundance: .; d_gene: TRBD2; CDR3aa: CASSFHSGGKQETQYF; CDR3nt: TGTGCCAGCAGCTTTCATAGCGGGGGGAAACAAGAGACCCAGTACTTC
v_gene: TRBV7-2; j_gene: TRBJ2-7; abundance: .; d_gene: TRBD2; CDR3aa: CASSLAPGGLYEQYF; CDR3nt: TGTGCCAGCAGCTTAGCCCCGGGGGGGCTATACGAGCAGTACTTC
v_gene: TRBV4-3; j_gene: TRBJ2-2; abundance: few; d_gene: .; CDR3aa: CASSQGWAGEQELFF; CDR3nt: TGCGCCAGCAGCCAAGGTTGGGCTGGGGAACAGGAGCTGTTTTTT
v_gene: TRBV6-2/TRBV6-3; j_gene: TRBJ2-3; abundance: many; d_gene: .; CDR3aa: CASGYGQTSTDTQYF; CDR3nt: TGTGCCAGCGGCTACGGCCAAACAAGCACAGATACGCAGTATTTT
v_gene: TRBV6-1; j_gene: TRBJ1-5; abundance: few; d_gene: TRBD1; CDR3aa: CASSSGQVNYQPQHF; CDR3nt: TGTGCCAGCAGCTCAGGACAGGTGAACTATCAGCCCCAGCATTTT
v_gene: TRBV18; j_gene: TRBJ2-1; abundance: .; d_gene: TRBD2; CDR3aa: CASSWTTSGVNNEQFF; CDR3nt: TGTGCCAGCTCATGGACGACTAGCGGGGTTAACAATGAGCAGTTCTTC
v_gene: TRBV12-3/TRBV12-4; j_gene: TRBJ1-6; abundance: .; d_gene: .; CDR3aa: CASSFSVGRLNNSPLHF; CDR3nt: TGTGCCAGCAGTTTTAGCGTGGGACGACTAAATAATTCACCCCTCCACTTT
v_gene: TRBV5-1; j_gene: TRBJ2-3; abundance: few; d_gene: TRBD2; CDR3aa: CASSSSHGGAGTDTQYF; CDR3nt: TGCGCCAGCAGCTCGTCTCACGGGGGGGCGGGCACAGATACGCAGTATTTT
v_gene: TRBV9; j_gene: TRBJ1-3; abundance: few; d_gene: TRBD1; CDR3aa: CASSPWTGRSAGNTIYF; CDR3nt: TGTGCCAGCAGCCCTTGGACAGGGAGGTCGGCTGGAAACACCATATATTTT
v_gene: TRBV6-6; j_gene: TRBJ1-1; abundance: few; d_gene: .; CDR3aa: CASTHWEEAFF; CDR3nt: TGTGCCAGCACACATTGGGAAGAAGCTTTCTTT